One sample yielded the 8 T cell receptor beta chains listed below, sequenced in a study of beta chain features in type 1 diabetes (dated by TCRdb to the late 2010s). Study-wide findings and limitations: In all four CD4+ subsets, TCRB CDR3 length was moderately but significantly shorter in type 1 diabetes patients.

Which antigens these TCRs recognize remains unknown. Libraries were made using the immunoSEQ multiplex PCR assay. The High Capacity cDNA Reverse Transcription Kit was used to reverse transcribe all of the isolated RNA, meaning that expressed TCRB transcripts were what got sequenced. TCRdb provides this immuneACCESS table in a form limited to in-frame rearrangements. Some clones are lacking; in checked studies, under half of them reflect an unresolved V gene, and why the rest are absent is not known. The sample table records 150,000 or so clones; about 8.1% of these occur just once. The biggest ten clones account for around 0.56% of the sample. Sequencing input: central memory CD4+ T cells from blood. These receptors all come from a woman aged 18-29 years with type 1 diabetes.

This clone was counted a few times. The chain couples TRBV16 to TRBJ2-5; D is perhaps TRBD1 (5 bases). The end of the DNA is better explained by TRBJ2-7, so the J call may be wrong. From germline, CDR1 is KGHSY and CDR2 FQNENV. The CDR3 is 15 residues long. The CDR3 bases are TGTGCCAGCAGCCAGGGGCTAGGGTATACCTACGAGCAGTACTTC. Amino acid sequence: CASSQGLGYTYEQYF.

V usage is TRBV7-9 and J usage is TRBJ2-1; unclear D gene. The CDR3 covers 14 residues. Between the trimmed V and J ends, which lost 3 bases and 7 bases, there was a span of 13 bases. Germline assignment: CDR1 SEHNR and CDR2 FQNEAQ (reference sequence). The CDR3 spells CASSFTAGVNEQFF. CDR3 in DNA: TGTGCCAGCAGCTTTACGGCAGGTGTAAATGAGCAGTTCTTC.

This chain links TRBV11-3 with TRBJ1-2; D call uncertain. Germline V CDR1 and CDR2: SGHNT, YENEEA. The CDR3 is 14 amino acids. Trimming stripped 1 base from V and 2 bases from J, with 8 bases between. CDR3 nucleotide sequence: TGTGCCAGCAGCTTAGGAGCGGCCAACTATGGCTACACCTTC. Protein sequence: CASSLGAANYGYTF. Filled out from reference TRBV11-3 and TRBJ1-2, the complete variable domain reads EAGVVQSPRYKIIEKKQPVAFWCNPISGHNTLYWYLQNLGQGPELLIRYENEEAVDDSQLPKDRFSAERLKGVDSTLKIQPAELGDSAVYLCASSLGAANYGYTFGSGTRLTVV.

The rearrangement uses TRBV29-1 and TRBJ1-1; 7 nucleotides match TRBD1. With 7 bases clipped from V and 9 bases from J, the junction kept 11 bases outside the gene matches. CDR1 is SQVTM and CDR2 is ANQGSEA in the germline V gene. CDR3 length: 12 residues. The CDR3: CSAEPLTGQAFF. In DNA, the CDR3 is TGCAGCGCCGAGCCCCTGACAGGGCAAGCTTTCTTT.

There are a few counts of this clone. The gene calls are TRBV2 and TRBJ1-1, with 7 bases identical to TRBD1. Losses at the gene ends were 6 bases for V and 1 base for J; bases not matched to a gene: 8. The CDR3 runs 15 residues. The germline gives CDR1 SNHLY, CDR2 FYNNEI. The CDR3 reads CASRPRQGGNTEAFF. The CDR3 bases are TGTGCCAGCAGACCAAGACAGGGAGGGAACACTGAAGCTTTCTTT.

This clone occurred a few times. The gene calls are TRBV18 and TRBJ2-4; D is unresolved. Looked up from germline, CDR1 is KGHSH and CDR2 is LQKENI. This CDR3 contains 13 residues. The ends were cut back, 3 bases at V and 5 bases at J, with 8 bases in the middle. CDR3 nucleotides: TGTGCCAGCTCACCGGCCCCTCAAAACATTCAGTACTTC. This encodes CASSPAPQNIQYF.

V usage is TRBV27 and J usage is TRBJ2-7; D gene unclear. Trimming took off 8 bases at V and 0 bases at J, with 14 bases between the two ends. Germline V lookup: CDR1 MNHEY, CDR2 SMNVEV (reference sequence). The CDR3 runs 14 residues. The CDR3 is CASGWVRSSYEQYF. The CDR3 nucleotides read TGTGCCAGCGGGTGGGTAAGGAGCTCCTACGAGCAGTACTTC.

This CDR3 reads CASSYMASGNTGELFF. CDR3 bases: TGTGCCAGCAGTTACATGGCTAGCGGAAACACCGGGGAGCTGTTTTTT. This chain uses TRBV6-6 with TRBJ2-2, with 7 bases aligning to TRBD2. Germline assignment: CDR1 MNHNY and CDR2 SVGAGI (reference sequence). This CDR3 has 16 amino acids. V was clipped by 2 bases and J by 2 bases; unmatched bases: 5.